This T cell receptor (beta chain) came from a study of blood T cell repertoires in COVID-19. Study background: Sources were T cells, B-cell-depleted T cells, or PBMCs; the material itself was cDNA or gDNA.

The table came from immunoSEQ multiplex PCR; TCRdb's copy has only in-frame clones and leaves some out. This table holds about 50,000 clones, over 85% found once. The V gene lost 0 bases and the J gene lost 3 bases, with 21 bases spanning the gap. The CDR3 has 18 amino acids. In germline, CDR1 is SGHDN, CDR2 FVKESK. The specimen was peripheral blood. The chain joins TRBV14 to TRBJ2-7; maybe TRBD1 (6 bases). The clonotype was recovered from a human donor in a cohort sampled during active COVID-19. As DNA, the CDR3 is TGTGCCAGCAGCCAAGACTTGAACAGGGAAATGGGAAACTACGAGCAGTACGTC. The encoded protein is CASSQDLNREMGNYEQYV.